Listed here are 17 T cell receptor beta chains from one sample, sequenced in a study of cytomegalovirus exposure and HLA in healthy donors. The study ran its PCR with 60 Vbeta and 13 Jbeta primers. Assay used: immunoSEQ multiplex PCR; TCRdb lists only in-frame clones, some missing. Of approximately 110,000 clones listed, about four fifths were seen once; the top ten hold roughly 1.2%. Input material: PBMCs. Receptors were obtained from a man under 40 in good health and CMV-seronegative.

The chain employs TRBV10-2 and TRBJ2-5; TRBD1 is a possible D gene (6 bases). This CDR3 has 13 residues. Looked up from germline, CDR1 is WSHSY and CDR2 is SAAADI. Between the trimmed V and J ends, which lost 1 base and 5 bases, there was a span of 8 bases. The chain's CDR3 is CASSEWGLETQYF. Here the CDR3 DNA reads TGCGCCAGCAGTGAGTGGGGGCTGGAGACCCAGTACTTC.

A single count supports this clone. V gene TRBV5-6 combines with J gene TRBJ1-2, with D hard to call. Germline V lookup: CDR1 SGHDT, CDR2 YYEEEE. This CDR3 is built from 15 residues. Trimming cost V 6 bases and J 3 bases, with 18 bases left between them. The CDR3 region is CASTNTPPGYYGYTF. The CDR3 DNA is TGTGCCAGCACCAACACGCCCCCGGGATACTATGGCTACACCTTC.

The chain joins TRBV4-3 to TRBJ1-1; D unresolved. V was cut by 0 bases and J by 8 bases, with 10 bases left in between. Germline-derived CDR1 and CDR2 are LGHNA and YSLEER. The CDR3 has 13 residues. CDR3 residues: CASSQDFYREAFF. The CDR3 bases are TGCGCCAGCAGCCAAGACTTCTACAGAGAAGCTTTCTTT.

V and J are TRBV11-3 and TRBJ2-5; 8 nucleotides line up with TRBD1. Looked up from germline, CDR1 is SGHNT and CDR2 is YENEEA. The CDR3 covers 15 residues. V lost 3 bases and J lost 6; bases outside the gene matches: 9. The CDR3 region is CASSFGGQARQTQYF. CDR3 nucleotide sequence: TGTGCCAGCAGCTTCGGGGGACAGGCTAGGCAGACCCAGTACTTC.

This chain connects TRBV5-5 to TRBJ1-1, with a tentative D call TRBD1 (5 bases). Trimming pared 4 bases from V and 10 bases from J, leaving 20 bases between. The CDR3 has 14 residues. The germline gives CDR1 SGHKS, CDR2 YYEKEE (reference sequence). This chain's CDR3 is CASSQMGAGQGAFF. CDR3 sequence (DNA): TGTGCCAGCAGCCAAATGGGTGCTGGACAAGGAGCTTTCTTT.

The rearrangement joins TRBV21-1 to TRBJ1-2; the table assigns TRBD1, which was not confirmed against the DNA. TRBV21-1 is recorded as a pseudogene. The CDR3 sequence is 16 residues long. The CDR3 loop reads CASSKIGTGGGYGYTF. CDR3 nucleotides: TGTGCCAGCAGCAAAATTGGGACAGGGGGCGGCTATGGCTACACCTTC.

The chain recombines TRBV30 with TRBJ2-2; 9 positions match TRBD2. V gave up 8 bases and J gave up 0 bases; unmatched junction bases: 1. The CDR3 spans 13 residues. The germline V gene has CDR1 GTSNPN and CDR2 SVGIG (reference sequence). The CDR3 DNA sequence: TGTGCCCTAGCGGGACCGAACACCGGGGAGCTGTTTTTT. Encoded protein: CALAGPNTGELFF.

The J gene is TRBJ2-1, the V gene TRBV27, with TRBD2 identical over 13 bases. Trimming cost V 6 bases and J 9 bases; bases outside gene matches: 8. CDR3 length equals 15 residues. Germline assignment: CDR1 MNHEY and CDR2 SMNVEV (reference sequence). Here the CDR3 reads CASSPGTSGKGEQFF. Written as DNA, the CDR3 is TGTGCCAGCAGCCCCGGGACTAGCGGGAAGGGTGAGCAGTTCTTC.

This clone was recorded a few times. This rearrangement joins TRBV29-1 to TRBJ1-2; 8 bases map to TRBD1. Germline V CDR1 and CDR2: SQVTM, ANQGSEA. This CDR3 has 13 amino acids. After removal of 3 bases from V and 4 bases from J, the junction contained 4 bases not matched to a gene. The CDR3 here is CSVDRGRVYGYTF. In DNA form, the CDR3 reads TGCAGCGTTGACAGGGGGCGAGTCTATGGCTACACCTTC.

The rearrangement joins TRBV5-1 to TRBJ2-7; tentatively, D is TRBD1 (6 bases). Germline lookup yields CDR1 SGHRS and CDR2 YFSETQ. The CDR3 is made up of 15 amino acids. The germline V and J ends were trimmed by 0 bases and 4 bases, with 14 bases remaining between them. The CDR3 loop is CASSLGPGEYYEQYF. In nucleotides, the CDR3 is TGCGCCAGCAGCTTGGGTCCAGGGGAATATTACGAGCAGTACTTC.

CDR3 amino acids: CASSPPGTTNYGYTF. The CDR3 DNA reads as TGTGCCAGCTCACCACCAGGGACAACTAACTATGGCTACACCTTC. The chain links TRBV18 to TRBJ1-2, with a tentative D call TRBD1 (6 bases). Germline V gene sequence: CDR1 KGHSH, CDR2 LQKENI. The CDR3 length is 15 residues. V was pared by 0 bases and J by 0 bases, with 8 bases between.

The CDR3 coding sequence is TGTGCCAGCTCACCAGGACAGGCAAGCTCTGGAAACACCATATATTTT. This sequence encodes CASSPGQASSGNTIYF. V usage is TRBV18 and J usage is TRBJ1-3; 7 nucleotides match TRBD1. CDR3 size: 16 residues. After removal of 2 bases from V and 0 bases from J, the junction contained 4 bases not matched to a gene. In germline, CDR1 is KGHSH, CDR2 LQKENI.

This clone appeared once. The chain uses TRBV18 and TRBJ2-7, with 7 positions matching TRBD2. Germline loops: CDR1 KGHSH, CDR2 LQKENI. CDR3 size: 15 residues. V shed 3 bases and J 6 bases; nucleotides not matched to a gene: 11. This chain's CDR3 is CASSPRGGSYGEQYF. Here the CDR3 DNA reads TGTGCCAGCTCACCCCGGGGAGGGAGCTATGGCGAGCAGTACTTC.

V usage is TRBV11-2 and J usage is TRBJ2-7, with D perhaps matching TRBD2 (5 bases). The V gene's germline CDR1 is SGHAT and CDR2 FQNNGV. This CDR3 has 14 amino acids. The V end was cut by 5 bases, the J end by 2 bases, with 13 bases between. The CDR3 bases are TGTGCCAGCAGCCCGCGGACCGGGACCTACGAGCAGTACTTC. This gives the protein CASSPRTGTYEQYF. Variable domain in full (rest from reference TRBV11-2 and TRBJ2-7): EAGVAQSPRYKIIEKRQSVAFWCNPISGHATLYWYQQILGQGPKLLIQFQNNGVVDDSQLPKDRFSAERLKGVDSTLKIQPAKLEDSAVYLCASSPRTGTYEQYFGPGTRLTVT.

The chain has TRBV7-9 and TRBJ2-3; TRBD1 aligns across 9 bases. V shed 5 bases and J 3 bases; nucleotides not matched to a gene: 3. The CDR3 has 14 amino acids. Germline CDR1 reads SEHNR; CDR2 reads FQNEAQ (reference sequence). CDR3 sequence: CASSRQGVTDTQYF. Here the CDR3 DNA reads TGTGCCAGCAGCAGACAGGGGGTGACAGATACGCAGTATTTT.

This clone was detected only a few times. The chain recombines TRBV5-4 with TRBJ2-3; TRBD2 matches 11 bases. With 4 bases clipped from V and 2 bases from J, the junction kept 9 bases outside the gene matches. The germline V gene has CDR1 SGHNT and CDR2 YYREEE (reference sequence). The CDR3 length is 17 residues. CDR3 loop: CASSRRLAGLDTDTQYF. The DNA of the CDR3 is TGTGCCAGCAGCCGTAGACTAGCGGGGCTAGACACAGATACGCAGTATTTT. Full variable domain (rest looked up from reference TRBV5-4 and TRBJ2-3): ETGVTQSPTHLIKTRGQQVTLRCSSQSGHNTVSWYQQALGQGPQFIFQYYREEENGRGNFPPRFSGLQFPNYSSELNVNALELDDSALYLCASSRRLAGLDTDTQYFGPGTRLTVL.

The chain is built from TRBV7-9 and TRBJ1-4; D call uncertain. Germline loops: CDR1 SEHNR, CDR2 FQNEAQ (reference sequence). Trimming left V 1 base short and J 7 bases short, with 10 bases between. This CDR3 spans 14 amino acids. Here the CDR3 reads CASSLVRSGEKLFF. The CDR3 DNA reads TGTGCCAGCAGCTTAGTACGATCGGGTGAAAAACTGTTTTTT. The complete variable domain, with remaining parts taken from reference TRBV7-9 and TRBJ1-4, reads DTGVSQNPRHKITKRGQNVTFRCDPISEHNRLYWYRQTLGQGPEFLTYFQNEAQLEKSRLLSDRFSAERPKGSFSTLEIQRTEQGDSAMYLCASSLVRSGEKLFFGSGTQLSVL.